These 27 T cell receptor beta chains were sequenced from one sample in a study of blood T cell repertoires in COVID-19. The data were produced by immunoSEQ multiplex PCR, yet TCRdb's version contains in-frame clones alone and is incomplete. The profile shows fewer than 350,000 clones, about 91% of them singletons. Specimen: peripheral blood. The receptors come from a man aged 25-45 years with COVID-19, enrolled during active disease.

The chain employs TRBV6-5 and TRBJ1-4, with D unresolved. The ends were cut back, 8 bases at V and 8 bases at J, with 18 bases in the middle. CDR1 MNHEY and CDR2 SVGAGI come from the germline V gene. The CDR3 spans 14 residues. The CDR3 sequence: CASLPGAGKEKLFF. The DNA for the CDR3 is TGTGCCAGCTTACCGGGAGCTGGTAAGGAAAAACTGTTTTTT.

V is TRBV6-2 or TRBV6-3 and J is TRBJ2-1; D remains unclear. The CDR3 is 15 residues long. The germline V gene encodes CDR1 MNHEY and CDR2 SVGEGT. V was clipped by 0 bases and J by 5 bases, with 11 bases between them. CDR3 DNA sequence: TGTGCCAGCAGTTACTCGTCGCGGAAGCACAATGAGCAGTTCTTC. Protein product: CASSYSSRKHNEQFF.

CDR3 protein: CASGSDRVRQFF. CDR3 in DNA: TGTGCCAGCGGGTCGGATCGGGTAAGGCAGTTCTTC. The chain uses TRBV12-3 or TRBV12-4 and TRBJ2-1; the D is unclear. V dropped 8 bases and J dropped 12 bases, with 17 bases sitting between them. CDR3 length: 12 residues.

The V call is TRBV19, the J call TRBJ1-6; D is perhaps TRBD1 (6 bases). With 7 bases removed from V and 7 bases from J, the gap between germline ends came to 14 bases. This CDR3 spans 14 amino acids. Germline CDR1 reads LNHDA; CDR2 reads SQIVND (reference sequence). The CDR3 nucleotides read TGTGCCAGTAATTCACAGGGCAGCAATTCACCCCTCCACTTT. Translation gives CASNSQGSNSPLHF. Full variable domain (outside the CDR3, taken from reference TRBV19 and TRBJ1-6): DGGITQSPKYLFRKEGQNVTLSCEQNLNHDAMYWYRQDPGQGLRLIYYSQIVNDFQKGDIAEGYSVSREKKESFPLTVTSAQKNPTAFYLCASNSQGSNSPLHFGNGTRLTVT.

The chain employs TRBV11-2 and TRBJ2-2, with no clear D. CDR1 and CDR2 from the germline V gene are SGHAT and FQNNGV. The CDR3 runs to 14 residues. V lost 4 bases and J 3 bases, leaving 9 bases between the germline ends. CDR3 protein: CASSSYSDTGELFF. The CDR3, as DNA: TGTGCCAGCAGCTCCTACTCGGACACCGGGGAGCTGTTTTTT.

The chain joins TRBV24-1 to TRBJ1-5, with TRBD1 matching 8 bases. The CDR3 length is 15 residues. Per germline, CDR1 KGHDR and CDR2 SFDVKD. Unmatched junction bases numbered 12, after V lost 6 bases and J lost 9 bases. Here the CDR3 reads CATSLDRGQGGPQHF. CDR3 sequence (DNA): TGTGCCACCAGTCTGGATCGTGGACAGGGCGGGCCCCAGCATTTT.

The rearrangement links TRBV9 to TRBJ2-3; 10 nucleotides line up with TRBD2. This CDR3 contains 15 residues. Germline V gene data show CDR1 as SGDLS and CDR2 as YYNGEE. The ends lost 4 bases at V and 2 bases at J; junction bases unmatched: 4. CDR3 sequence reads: CASSISGGPTDTQYF. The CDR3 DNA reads TGTGCCAGCAGCATTAGCGGGGGGCCCACAGATACGCAGTATTTT.

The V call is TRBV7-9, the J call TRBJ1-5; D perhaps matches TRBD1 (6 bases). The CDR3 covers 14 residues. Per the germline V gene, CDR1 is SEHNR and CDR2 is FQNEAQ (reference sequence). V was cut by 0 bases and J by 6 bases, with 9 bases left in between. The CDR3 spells CASSLAGGGQPQHF. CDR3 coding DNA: TGTGCCAGCAGCTTAGCTGGGGGCGGTCAGCCCCAGCATTTT.

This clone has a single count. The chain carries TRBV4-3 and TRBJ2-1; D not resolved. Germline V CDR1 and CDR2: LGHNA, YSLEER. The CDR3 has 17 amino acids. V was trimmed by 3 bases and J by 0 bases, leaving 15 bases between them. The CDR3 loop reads CASSHSPRKSSYNEQFF. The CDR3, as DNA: TGCGCCAGCAGCCATAGCCCGCGGAAAAGCTCCTACAATGAGCAGTTCTTC.

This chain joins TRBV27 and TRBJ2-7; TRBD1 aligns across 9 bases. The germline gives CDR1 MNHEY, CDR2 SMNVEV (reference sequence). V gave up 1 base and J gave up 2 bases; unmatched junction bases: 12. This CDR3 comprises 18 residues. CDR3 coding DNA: TGTGCCAGCAGTTTATTTGGTACCGGGACAGGGTCAGCCTACGAGCAGTACTTC. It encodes CASSLFGTGTGSAYEQYF.

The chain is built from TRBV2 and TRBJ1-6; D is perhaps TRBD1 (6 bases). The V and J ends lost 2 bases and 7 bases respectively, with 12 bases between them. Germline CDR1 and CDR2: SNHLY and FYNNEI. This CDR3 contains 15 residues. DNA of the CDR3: TGTGCCAGCAGTGAATTAGGGGGTCTGAATTCACCCCTCCACTTT. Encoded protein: CASSELGGLNSPLHF.

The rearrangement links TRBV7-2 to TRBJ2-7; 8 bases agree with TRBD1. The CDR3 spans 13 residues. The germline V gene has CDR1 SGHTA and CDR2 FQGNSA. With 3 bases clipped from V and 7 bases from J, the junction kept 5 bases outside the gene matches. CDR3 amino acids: CASSFRDRSEQYF. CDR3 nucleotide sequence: TGTGCCAGCAGCTTCCGGGACAGGTCTGAGCAGTACTTC. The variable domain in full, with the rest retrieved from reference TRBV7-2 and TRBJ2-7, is GAGVSQSPSNKVTEKGKDVELRCDPISGHTALYWYRQSLGQGLEFLIYFQGNSAPDKSGLPSDRFSAERTGGSVSTLTIQRTQQEDSAVYLCASSFRDRSEQYFGPGTRLTVT.

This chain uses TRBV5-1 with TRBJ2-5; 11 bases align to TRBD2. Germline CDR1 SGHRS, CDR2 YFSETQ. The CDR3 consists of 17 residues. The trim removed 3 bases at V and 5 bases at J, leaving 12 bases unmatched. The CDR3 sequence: CASSYLPTSGNGETQYF. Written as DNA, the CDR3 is TGCGCCAGCAGCTACCTACCGACTAGCGGGAATGGGGAGACCCAGTACTTC.

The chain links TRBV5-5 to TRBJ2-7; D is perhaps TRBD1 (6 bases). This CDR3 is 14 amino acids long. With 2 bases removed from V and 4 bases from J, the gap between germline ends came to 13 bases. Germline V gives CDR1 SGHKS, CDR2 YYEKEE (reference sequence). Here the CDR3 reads CASSFGTQRYEQYF. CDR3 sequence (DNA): TGTGCCAGCAGCTTCGGGACACAACGTTACGAGCAGTACTTC.

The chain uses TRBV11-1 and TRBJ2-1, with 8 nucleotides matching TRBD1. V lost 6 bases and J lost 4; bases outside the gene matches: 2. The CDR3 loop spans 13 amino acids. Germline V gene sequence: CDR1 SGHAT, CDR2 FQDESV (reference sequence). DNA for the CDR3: TGTGCCAGCAGACAGGGGGTTTACAATGAGCAGTTCTTC. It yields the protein CASRQGVYNEQFF.

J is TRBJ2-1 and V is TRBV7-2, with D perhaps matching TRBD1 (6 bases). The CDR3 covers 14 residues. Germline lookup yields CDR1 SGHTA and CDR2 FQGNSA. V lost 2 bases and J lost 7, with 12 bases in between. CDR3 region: CASSLTGQPNEQFF. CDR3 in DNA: TGTGCCAGCAGCTTAACAGGACAGCCTAATGAGCAGTTCTTC.

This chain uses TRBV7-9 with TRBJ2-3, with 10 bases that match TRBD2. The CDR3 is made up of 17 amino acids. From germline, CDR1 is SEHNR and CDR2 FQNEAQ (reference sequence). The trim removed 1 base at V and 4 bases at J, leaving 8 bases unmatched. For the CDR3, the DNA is TGTGCCAGCAGCTTAGTTTCTAGCGGGAGAAGCGCAGATACGCAGTATTTT. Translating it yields CASSLVSSGRSADTQYF.

The CDR3 reads CSVETGGSYEQYF. The CDR3 nucleotides read TGCAGCGTTGAAACAGGGGGGTCCTACGAGCAGTACTTC. The genes are TRBV29-1 and TRBJ2-7, with 8 bases that match TRBD1. CDR1 is SQVTM, CDR2 ANQGSEA, per germline. The CDR3 sequence is 13 residues long. V was clipped by 2 bases and J by 1 base; unmatched bases: 1.

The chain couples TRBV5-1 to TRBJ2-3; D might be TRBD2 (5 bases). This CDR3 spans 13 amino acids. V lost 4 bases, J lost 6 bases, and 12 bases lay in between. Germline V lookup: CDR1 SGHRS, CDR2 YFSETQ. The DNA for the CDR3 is TGCGCCAGCAGCGAGGGCTCAGCGGATACGCAGTATTTT. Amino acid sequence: CASSEGSADTQYF.

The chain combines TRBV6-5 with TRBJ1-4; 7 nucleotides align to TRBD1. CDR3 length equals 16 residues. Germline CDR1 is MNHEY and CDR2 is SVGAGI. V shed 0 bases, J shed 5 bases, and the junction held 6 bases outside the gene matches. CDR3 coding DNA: TGTGCCAGCAGTTACTCCGGTGGCAGGGGGAATGAAAAACTGTTTTTT. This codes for CASSYSGGRGNEKLFF.

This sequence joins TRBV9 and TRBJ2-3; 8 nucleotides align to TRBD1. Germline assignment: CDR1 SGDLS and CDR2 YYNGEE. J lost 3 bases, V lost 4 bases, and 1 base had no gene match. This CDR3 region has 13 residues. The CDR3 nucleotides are TGTGCCAGCAGCAGACAGGGGACAGATACGCAGTATTTT. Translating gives CASSRQGTDTQYF.

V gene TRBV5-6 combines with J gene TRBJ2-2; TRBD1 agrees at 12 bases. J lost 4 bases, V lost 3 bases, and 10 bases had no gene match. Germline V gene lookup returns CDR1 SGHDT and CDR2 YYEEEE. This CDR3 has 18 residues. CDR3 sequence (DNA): TGTGCCAGCAGCTCTCCTTGGGGACAGGGGGCTAGCACCGGGGAGCTGTTTTTT. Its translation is CASSSPWGQGASTGELFF.

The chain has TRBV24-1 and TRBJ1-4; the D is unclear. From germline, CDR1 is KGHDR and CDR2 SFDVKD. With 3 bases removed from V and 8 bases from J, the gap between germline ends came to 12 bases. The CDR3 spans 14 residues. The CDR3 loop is CATSDAVSGEKLFF. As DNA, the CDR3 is TGTGCCACCAGTGATGCGGTGTCGGGAGAAAAACTGTTTTTT.

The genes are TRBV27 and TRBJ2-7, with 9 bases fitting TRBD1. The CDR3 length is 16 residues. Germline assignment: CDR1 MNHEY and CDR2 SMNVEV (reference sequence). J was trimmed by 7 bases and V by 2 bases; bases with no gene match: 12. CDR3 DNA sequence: TGTGCCAGCAGTTTAGGTGGGACAGGGAGACTGGGAGAGCAGTACTTC. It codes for CASSLGGTGRLGEQYF.

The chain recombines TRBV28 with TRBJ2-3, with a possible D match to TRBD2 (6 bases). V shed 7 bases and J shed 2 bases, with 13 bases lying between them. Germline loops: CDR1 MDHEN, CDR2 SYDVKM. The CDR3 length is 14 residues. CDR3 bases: TGTGCCAGCACCCCCGGCGGGGACACAGATACGCAGTATTTT. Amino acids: CASTPGGDTDTQYF.

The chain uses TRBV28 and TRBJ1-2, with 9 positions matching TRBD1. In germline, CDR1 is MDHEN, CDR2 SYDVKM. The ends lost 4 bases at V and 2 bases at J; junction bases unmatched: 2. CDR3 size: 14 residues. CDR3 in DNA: TGTGCCAGCAGTTCCGGACAGGGGAACTATGGCTACACCTTC. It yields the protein CASSSGQGNYGYTF.

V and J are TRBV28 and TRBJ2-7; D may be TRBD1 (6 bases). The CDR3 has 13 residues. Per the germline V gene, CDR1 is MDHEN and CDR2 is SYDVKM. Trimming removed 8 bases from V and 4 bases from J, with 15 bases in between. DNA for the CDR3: TGTGCCAGCGAAAAGGGGGAGCGGTACGAGCAGTACTTC. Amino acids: CASEKGERYEQYF. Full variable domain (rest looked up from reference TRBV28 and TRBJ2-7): DVKVTQSSRYLVKRTGEKVFLECVQDMDHENMFWYRQDPGLGLRLIYFSYDVKMKEKGDIPEGYSVSREKKERFSLILESASTNQTSMYLCASEKGERYEQYFGPGTRLTVT.